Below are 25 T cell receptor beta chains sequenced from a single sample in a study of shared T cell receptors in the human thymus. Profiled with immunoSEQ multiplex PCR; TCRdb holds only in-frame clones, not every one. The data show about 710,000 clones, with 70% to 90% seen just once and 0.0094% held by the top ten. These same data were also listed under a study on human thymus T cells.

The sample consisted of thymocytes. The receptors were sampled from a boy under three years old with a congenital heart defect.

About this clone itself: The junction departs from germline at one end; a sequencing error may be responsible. The CDR3 region has the DNA TGTGCCAGCAGTTTACGGCTAGCGGGGGACGCAGCGTACAATGAGCGGTTCTTC. It is translated as CASSLRLAGDAAYNERFF. V is TRBV28 and J is TRBJ2-1; 10 nucleotides agree with TRBD2. This CDR3 has 18 residues. The V gene's germline CDR1 is MDHEN and CDR2 SYDVKM.

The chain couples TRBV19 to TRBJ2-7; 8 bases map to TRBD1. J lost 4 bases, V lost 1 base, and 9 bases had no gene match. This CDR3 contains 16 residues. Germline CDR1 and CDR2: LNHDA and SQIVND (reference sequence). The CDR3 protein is CASSIGQGSRLYEQYF. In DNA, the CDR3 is TGTGCCAGTAGTATAGGACAGGGGAGCCGACTATACGAGCAGTACTTC.

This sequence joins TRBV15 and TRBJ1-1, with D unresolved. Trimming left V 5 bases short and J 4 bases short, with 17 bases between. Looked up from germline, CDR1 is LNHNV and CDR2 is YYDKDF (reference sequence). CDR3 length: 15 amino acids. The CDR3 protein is CATSPYPGGLTEAFF. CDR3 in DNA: TGTGCCACCAGCCCCTATCCCGGAGGGCTCACTGAAGCTTTCTTT.

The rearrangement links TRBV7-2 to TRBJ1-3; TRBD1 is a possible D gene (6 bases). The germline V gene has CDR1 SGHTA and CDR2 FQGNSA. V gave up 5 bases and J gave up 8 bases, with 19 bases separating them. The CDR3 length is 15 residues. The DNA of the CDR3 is TGTGCCAGCAGCGGCAGGGGCCTCCGGGCGGACACCATATATTTT. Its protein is CASSGRGLRADTIYF.

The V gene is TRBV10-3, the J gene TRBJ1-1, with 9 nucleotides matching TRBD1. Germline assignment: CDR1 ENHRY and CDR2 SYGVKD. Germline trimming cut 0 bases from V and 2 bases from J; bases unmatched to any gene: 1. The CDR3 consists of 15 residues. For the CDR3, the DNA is TGTGCCATCAGTGAGTCGGGACAGGGAAACACTGAAGCTTTCTTT. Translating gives CAISESGQGNTEAFF.

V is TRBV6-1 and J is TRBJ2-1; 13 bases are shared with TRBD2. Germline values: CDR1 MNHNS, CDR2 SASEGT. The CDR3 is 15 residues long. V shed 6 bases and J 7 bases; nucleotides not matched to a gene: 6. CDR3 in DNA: TGTGCCAGCAGGCGGACTAGCGGGAGATTGAATGAGCAGTTCTTC. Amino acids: CASRRTSGRLNEQFF.

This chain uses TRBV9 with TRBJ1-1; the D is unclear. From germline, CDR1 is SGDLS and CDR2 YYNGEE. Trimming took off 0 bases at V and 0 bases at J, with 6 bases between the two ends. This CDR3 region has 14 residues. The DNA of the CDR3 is TGTGCCAGCAGCGTAGGAGTCATGAACACTGAAGCTTTCTTT. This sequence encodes CASSVGVMNTEAFF.

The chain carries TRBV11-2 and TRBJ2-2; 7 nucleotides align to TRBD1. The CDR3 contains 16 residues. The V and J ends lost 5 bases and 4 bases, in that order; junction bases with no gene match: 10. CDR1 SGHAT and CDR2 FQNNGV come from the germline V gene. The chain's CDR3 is CASSPETGTGTGELFF. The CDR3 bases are TGTGCCAGCAGCCCGGAGACAGGGACGGGCACCGGGGAGCTGTTTTTT.

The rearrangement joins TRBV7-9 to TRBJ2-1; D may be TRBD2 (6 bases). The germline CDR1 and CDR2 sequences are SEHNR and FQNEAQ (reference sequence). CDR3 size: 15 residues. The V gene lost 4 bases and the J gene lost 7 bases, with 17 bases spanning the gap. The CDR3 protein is CASSSSGCYLNEQFF. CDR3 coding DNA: TGTGCCAGCAGCTCAAGCGGGTGTTACCTTAATGAGCAGTTCTTC.

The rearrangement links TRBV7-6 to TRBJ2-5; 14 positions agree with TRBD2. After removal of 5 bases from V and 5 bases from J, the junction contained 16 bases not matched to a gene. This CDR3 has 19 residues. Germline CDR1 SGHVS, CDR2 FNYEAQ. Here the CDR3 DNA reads TGTGCCAGCAGCCTCGGACCGGGACTAGCGGGGGAGTGTGGGGAGACCCAGTACTTC. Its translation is CASSLGPGLAGECGETQYF.

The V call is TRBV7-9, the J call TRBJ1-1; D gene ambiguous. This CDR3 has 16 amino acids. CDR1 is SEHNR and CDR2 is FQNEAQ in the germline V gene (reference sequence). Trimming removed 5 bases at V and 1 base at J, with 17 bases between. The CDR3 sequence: CASSVLVGGPNTEAFF. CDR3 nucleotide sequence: TGTGCCAGCAGCGTCTTGGTGGGAGGGCCGAACACTGAAGCTTTCTTT.

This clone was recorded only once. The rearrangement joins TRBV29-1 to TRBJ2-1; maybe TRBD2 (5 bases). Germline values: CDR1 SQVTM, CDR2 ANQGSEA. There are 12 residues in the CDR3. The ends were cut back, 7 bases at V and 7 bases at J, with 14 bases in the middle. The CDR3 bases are TGCAGCGGCTACGGGGATTCGAATGAGCAGTTCTTC. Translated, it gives CSGYGDSNEQFF.

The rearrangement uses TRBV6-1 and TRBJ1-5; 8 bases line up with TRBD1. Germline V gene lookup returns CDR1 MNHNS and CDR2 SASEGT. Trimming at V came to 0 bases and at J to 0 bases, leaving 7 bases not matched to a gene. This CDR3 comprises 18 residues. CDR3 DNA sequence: TGTGCCAGCAGTGAAGCGCCCCAGGGGGCCTATAGCAATCAGCCCCAGCATTTT. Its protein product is CASSEAPQGAYSNQPQHF.

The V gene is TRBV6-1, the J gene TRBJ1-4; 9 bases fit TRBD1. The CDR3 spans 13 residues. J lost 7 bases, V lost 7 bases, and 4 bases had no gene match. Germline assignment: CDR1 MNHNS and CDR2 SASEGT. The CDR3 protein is CASIGTGSEKLFF. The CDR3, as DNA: TGTGCCAGCATAGGGACAGGGAGTGAAAAACTGTTTTTT.

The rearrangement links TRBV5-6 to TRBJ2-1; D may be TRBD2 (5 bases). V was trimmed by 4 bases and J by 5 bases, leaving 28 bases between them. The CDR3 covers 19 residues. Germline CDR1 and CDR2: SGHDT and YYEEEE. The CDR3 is CASSGDRAGVHNGNNEQFF. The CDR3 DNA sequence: TGTGCCAGCAGCGGCGATCGGGCAGGAGTTCATAACGGGAACAATGAGCAGTTCTTC.

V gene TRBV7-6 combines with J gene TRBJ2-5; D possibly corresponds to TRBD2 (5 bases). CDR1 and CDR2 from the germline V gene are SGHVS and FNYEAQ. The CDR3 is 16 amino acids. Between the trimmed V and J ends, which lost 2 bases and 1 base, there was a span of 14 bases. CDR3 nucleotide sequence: TGTGCCAGCAGCTTAACACGAGCGGAACCCCAAGAGACCCAGTACTTC. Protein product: CASSLTRAEPQETQYF.

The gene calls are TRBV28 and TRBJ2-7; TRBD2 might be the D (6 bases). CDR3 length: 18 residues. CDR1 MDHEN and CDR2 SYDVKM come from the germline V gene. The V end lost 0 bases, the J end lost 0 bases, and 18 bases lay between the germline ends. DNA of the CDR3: TGTGCCAGCAGTTTATGTCCAGTAGCAGCGGGTACCTCCTACGAGCAGTACTTC. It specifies CASSLCPVAAGTSYEQYF.

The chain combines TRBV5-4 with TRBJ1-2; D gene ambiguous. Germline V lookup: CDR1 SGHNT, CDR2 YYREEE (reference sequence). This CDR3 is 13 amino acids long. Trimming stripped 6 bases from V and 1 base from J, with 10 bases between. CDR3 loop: CASTCRFNYGYTF. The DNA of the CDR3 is TGTGCCAGCACGTGCAGATTTAACTATGGCTACACCTTC.

CDR3 coding DNA: TGTGCCAGCAGCTTGGCCGGCCTACTAGGGGGAGAGACCCAGTACTTC. Protein: CASSLAGLLGGETQYF. This chain uses TRBV5-6 with TRBJ2-5; a weak D match, TRBD1 (6 bases). Germline values: CDR1 SGHDT, CDR2 YYEEEE. The V and J ends lost 0 bases and 4 bases respectively, with 16 bases between them. The CDR3 loop spans 16 amino acids.

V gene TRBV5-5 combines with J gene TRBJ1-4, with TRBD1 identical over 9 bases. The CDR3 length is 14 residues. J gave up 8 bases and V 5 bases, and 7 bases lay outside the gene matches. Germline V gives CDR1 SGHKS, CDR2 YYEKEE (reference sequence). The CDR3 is CASRRDRAVEKLFF. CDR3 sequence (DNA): TGTGCCAGCAGACGGGACAGGGCGGTCGAAAAACTGTTTTTT.

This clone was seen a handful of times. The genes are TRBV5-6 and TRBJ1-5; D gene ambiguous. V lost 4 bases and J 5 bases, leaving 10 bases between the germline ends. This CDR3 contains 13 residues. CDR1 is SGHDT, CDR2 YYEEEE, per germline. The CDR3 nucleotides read TGTGCCAGCAGCAGCAGAGGAGATCAGCCCCAGCATTTT. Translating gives CASSSRGDQPQHF.

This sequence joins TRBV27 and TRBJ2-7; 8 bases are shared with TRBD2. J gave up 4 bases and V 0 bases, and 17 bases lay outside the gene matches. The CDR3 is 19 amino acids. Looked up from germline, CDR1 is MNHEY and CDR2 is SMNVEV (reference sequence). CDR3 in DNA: TGTGCCAGCAGTTTATCGGGATTGAGCGACGGGACTAGTACTTACGAGCAGTACTTC. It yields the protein CASSLSGLSDGTSTYEQYF.

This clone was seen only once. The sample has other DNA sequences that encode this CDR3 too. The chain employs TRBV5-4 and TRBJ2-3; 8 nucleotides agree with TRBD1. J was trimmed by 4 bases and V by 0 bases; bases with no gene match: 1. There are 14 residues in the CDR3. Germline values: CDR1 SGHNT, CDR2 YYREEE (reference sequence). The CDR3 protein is CASSLGQGPDTQYF. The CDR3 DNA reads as TGTGCCAGCAGCTTGGGACAGGGGCCAGATACGCAGTATTTT.

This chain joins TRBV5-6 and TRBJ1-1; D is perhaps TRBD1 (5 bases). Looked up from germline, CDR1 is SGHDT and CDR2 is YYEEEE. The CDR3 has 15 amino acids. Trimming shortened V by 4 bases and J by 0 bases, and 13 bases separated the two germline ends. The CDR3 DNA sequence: TGTGCCAGCAGCCGCTTGGGGACTATGAACACTGAAGCTTTCTTT. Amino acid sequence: CASSRLGTMNTEAFF. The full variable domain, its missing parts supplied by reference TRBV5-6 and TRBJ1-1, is DAGVTQSPTHLIKTRGQQVTLRCSPKSGHDTVSWYQQALGQGPQFIFQYYEEEERQRGNFPDRFSGHQFPNYSSELNVNALLLGDSALYLCASSRLGTMNTEAFFGQGTRLTVV.

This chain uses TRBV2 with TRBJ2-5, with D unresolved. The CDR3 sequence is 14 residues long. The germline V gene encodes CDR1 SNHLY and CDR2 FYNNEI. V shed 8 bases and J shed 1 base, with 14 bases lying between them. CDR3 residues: CASDERGCQETQYF. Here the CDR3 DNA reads TGTGCCAGCGACGAGCGCGGCTGCCAAGAGACCCAGTACTTC.